What follows describes a single T cell receptor beta chain. This sample is drawn from a study of sequential checkpoint blockade in melanoma. Study-level information: After both sequences, patients received maintenance nivolumab.

The data were produced by immunoSEQ multiplex PCR, yet TCRdb's version contains in-frame clones alone and is incomplete. The sample consists of approximately 21,000 clones, 80% to 90% of them appearing once. J was trimmed by 4 bases and V by 1 base; bases with no gene match: 10. Germline V gene lookup returns CDR1 PRHDT and CDR2 FYEKMQ (reference sequence). The CDR3 loop spans 17 amino acids. The treatment here: randomized to nivolumab then ipilimumab (arm A) or the reverse (arm B). Patients had received no earlier DNA-damaging chemotherapy. This sample comprised CD8+ T cells sorted from blood (inferred from file names), obtained from a patient given nivolumab and ipilimumab in sequence. The receptor was isolated from a human donor with melanoma. The rearrangement links TRBV13 to TRBJ2-1, with 7 bases fitting TRBD1. CDR3 amino acids: CASSLEGLGRGYNEQFF. Here the CDR3 DNA reads TGTGCCAGCAGCTTAGAAGGGTTAGGCAGGGGGTACAATGAGCAGTTCTTC.